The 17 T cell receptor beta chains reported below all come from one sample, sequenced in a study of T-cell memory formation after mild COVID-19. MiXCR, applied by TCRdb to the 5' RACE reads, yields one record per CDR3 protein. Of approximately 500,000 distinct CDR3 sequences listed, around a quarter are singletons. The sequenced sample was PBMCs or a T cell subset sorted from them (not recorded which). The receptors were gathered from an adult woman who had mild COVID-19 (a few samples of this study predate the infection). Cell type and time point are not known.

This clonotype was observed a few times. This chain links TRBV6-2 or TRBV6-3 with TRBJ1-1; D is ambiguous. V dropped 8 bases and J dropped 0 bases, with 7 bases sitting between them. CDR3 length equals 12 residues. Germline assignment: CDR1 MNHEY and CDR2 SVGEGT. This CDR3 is CASHTVNTEAFF. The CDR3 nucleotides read TGTGCCAGCCACACAGTGAACACTGAAGCTTTCTTT.

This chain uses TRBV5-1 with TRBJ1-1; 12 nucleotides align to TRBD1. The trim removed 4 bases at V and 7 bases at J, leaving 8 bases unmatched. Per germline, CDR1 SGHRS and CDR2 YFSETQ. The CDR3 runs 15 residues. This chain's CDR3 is CASSRGDRGLFEAFF. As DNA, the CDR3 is TGCGCCAGCAGCCGAGGGGACAGGGGGCTTTTTGAAGCTTTCTTT.

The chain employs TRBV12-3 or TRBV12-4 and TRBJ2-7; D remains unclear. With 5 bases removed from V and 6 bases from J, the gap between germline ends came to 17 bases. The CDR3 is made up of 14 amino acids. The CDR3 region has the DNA TGTGCCAGCAGTCGACCGGGCCAAACATTCGAGCAGTACTTC. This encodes CASSRPGQTFEQYF.

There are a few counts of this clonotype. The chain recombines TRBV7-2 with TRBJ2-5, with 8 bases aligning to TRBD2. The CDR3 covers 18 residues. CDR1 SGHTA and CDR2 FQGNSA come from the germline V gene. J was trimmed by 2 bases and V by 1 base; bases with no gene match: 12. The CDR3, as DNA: TGTGCCAGCAGCTTAGGAATAGGCGGGGGGCTAGGACAAGAGACCCAGTACTTC. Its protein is CASSLGIGGGLGQETQYF. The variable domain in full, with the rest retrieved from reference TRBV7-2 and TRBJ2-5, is GAGVSQSPSNKVTEKGKDVELRCDPISGHTALYWYRQSLGQGLEFLIYFQGNSAPDKSGLPSDRFSAERTGGSVSTLTIQRTQQEDSAVYLCASSLGIGGGLGQETQYFGPGTRLLVL.

The CDR3 sequence: CASSVLSWARGTEAFF. DNA of the CDR3: TGTGCCAGCAGTGTCCTAAGTTGGGCCAGGGGCACTGAAGCTTTCTTT. The chain combines TRBV2 with TRBJ1-1, with D perhaps matching TRBD1 (6 bases). CDR3 length: 16 residues. Germline CDR1 and CDR2: SNHLY and FYNNEI. Trimming pared 4 bases from V and 4 bases from J, leaving 19 bases between.

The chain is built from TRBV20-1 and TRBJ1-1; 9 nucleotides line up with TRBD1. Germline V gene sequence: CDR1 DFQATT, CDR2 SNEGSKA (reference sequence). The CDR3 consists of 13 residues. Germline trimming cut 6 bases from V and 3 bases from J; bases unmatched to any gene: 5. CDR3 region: CSAPGTGHTEAFF. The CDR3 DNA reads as TGCAGTGCCCCCGGGACAGGGCACACTGAAGCTTTCTTT.

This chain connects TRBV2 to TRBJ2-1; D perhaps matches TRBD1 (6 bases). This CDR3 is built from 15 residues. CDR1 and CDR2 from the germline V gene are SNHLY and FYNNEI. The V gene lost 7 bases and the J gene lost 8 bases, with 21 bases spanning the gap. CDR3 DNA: TGTGCCAGCAAAACCACAGGGATCGGGGTCCATGAGCAGTTCTTC. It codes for CASKTTGIGVHEQFF.

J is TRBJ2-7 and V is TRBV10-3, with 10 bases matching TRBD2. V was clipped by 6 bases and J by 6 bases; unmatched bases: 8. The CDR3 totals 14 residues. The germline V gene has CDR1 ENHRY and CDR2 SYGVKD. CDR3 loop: CAIREREGLSEQYF. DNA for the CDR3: TGTGCCATCAGAGAGCGGGAGGGCCTGAGCGAGCAGTACTTC.

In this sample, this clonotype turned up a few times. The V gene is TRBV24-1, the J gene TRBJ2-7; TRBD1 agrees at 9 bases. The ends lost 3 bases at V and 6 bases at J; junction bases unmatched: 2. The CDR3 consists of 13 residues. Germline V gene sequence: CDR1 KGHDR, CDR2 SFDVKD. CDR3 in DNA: TGTGCCACCAGTGATGAGGACAGGGGCGAGCAGTACTTC. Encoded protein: CATSDEDRGEQYF.

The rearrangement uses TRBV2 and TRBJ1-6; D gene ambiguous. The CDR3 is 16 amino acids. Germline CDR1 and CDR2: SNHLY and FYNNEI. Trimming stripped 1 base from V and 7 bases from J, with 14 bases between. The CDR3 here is CASSEVGLGWNSPLHF. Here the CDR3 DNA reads TGTGCCAGCAGTGAAGTGGGGTTAGGCTGGAATTCACCCCTCCACTTT.

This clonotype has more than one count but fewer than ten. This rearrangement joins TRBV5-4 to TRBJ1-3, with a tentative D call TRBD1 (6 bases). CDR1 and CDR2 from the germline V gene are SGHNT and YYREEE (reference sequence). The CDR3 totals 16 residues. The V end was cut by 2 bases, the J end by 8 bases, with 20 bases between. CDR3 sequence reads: CASSLAQGFGGDTIYF. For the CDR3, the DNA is TGTGCCAGCAGCTTAGCTCAGGGGTTCGGTGGCGACACCATATATTTT.

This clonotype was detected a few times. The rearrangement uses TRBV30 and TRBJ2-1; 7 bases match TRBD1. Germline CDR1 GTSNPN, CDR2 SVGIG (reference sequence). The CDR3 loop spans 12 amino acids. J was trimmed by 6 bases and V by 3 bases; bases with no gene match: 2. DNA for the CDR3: TGTGCCTGGAGCCGGGACAGCAATGAGCAGTTCTTC. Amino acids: CAWSRDSNEQFF.

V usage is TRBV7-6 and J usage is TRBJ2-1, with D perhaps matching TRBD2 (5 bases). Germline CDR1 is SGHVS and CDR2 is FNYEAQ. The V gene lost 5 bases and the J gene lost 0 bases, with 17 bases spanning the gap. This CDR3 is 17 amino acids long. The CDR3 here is CASSLEVAEVSYNEQFF. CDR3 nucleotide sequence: TGTGCCAGCAGCCTAGAGGTGGCGGAGGTCTCCTACAATGAGCAGTTCTTC. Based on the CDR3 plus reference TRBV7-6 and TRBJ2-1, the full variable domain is GAGVSQSPRYKVTKRGQDVALRCDPISGHVSLYWYRQALGQGPEFLTYFNYEAQQDKSGLPNDRFSAERPEGSISTLTIQRTEQRDSAMYRCASSLEVAEVSYNEQFFGPGTRLTVL.

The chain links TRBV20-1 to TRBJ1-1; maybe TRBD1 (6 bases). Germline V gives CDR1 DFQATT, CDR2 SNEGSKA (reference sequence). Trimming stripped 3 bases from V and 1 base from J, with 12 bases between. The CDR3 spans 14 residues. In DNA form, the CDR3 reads TGCAGTGCTAGCATGGGGGCTACGAACACTGAAGCTTTCTTT. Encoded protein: CSASMGATNTEAFF.

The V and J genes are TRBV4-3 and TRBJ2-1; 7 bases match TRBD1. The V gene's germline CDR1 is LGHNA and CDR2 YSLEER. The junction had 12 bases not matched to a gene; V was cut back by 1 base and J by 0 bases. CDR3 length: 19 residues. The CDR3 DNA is TGCGCCAGCAGCCAAGTTTACAGGGGTACCCTTAGCTCCTACAATGAGCAGTTCTTC. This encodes CASSQVYRGTLSSYNEQFF.

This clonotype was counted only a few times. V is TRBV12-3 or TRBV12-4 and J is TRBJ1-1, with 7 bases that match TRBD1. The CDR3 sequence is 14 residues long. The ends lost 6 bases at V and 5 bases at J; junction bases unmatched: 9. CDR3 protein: CASRQGGWGTEAFF. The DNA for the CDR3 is TGTGCCAGCAGGCAAGGGGGCTGGGGGACTGAAGCTTTCTTT.

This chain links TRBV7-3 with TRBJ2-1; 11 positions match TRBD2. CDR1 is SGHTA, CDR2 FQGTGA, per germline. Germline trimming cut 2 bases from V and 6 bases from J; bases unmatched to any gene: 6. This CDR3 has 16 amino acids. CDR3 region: CASSLSVAGGRNEQFF. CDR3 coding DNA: TGTGCCAGCAGCTTATCAGTAGCGGGGGGGCGCAATGAGCAGTTCTTC.